The source of this T cell receptor (beta chain) is a study of regulatory T cells in long-lasting Graves disease. This clonotype appeared many times. Trimming removed 2 bases at V and 7 bases at J, with 5 bases between. Germline V gene lookup returns CDR1 PRHDT and CDR2 FYEKMQ (reference sequence). The CDR3 sequence is 11 residues long. Time point specified: persistent/refractory GD, antithyroid drugs over 5 years with positive TRAb. Preparation of the TCR library used RNA extracted from PBMCs. In building TCR beta libraries, iRepertoire HTBI primers were used together with Arm-PCR of CDR3 regions. Each CDR3 protein gets one entry after TCRdb re-called the multiplex PCR reads with MiXCR. The sample records 420,000 or so distinct CDR3 sequences, roughly a quarter being singletons.

Here the sequenced sample was peripheral blood mononuclear cells (PBMCs), taken when the disease was refractory, from a patient treated with antithyroid drugs. This sequence was found in a female donor with Graves disease. This rearrangement joins TRBV13 to TRBJ2-5; D is uncertain. The CDR3 DNA reads TGTGCCAGCAGCTTATTGGGGACCCAGTACTTC. Translated, it gives CASSLLGTQYF.